The sequence of this T cell receptor beta chain was determined in a study of technical replicates of blood from a few donors. The repertoire was sequenced with immunoSEQ multiplex PCR; TCRdb's copy has only in-frame clones and lacks some. The sample lists about 59,000 clones; about 86% were seen once. The CDR3 sequence is 14 residues long. With V trimmed by 6 bases and J by 6 bases, 12 bases remained unmatched. Germline V gives CDR1 SQVTM, CDR2 ANQGSEA. The sequenced material came from PBMCs. The source is a human donor in good health. Some clones in this sample may be carry-over from other donors' samples. The gene calls are TRBV29-1 and TRBJ2-7; 9 bases line up with TRBD1. Here the CDR3 reads CSVGLRTGVGEQYF. The DNA of the CDR3 is TGCAGCGTGGGGCTTCGGACAGGGGTAGGCGAGCAGTACTTC.